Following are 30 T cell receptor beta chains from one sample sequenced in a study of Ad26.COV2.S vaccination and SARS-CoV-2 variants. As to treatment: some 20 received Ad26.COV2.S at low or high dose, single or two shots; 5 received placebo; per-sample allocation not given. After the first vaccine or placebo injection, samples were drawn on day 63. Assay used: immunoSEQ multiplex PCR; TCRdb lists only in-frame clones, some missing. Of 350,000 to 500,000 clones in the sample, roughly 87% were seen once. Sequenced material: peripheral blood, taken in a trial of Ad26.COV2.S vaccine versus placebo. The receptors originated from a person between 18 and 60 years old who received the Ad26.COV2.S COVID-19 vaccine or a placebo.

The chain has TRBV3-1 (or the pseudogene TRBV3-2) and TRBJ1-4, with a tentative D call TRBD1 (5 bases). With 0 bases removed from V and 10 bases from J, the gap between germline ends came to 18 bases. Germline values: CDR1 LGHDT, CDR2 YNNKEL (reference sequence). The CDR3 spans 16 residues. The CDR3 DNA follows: TGTGCCAGCAGCCAAGATATAGGGGCGCAGGCCCGAAAACTGTTTTTT. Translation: CASSQDIGAQARKLFF.

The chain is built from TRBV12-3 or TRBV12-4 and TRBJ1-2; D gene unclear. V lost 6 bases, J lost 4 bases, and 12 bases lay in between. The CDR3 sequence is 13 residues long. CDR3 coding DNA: TGTGCCAGCAGCCCCCGGGGAGGCTATGGCTACACCTTC. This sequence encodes CASSPRGGYGYTF.

CDR3 sequence (DNA): TGTGCCAGCAGCCAATTTACGGGAGTGGGCACAGATACGCAGTATTTT. Amino acid sequence: CASSQFTGVGTDTQYF. This chain connects TRBV3-1 (or the pseudogene TRBV3-2) to TRBJ2-3, with D tentatively TRBD2 (6 bases). Germline V gene data show CDR1 as LGHDT and CDR2 as YNNKEL (reference sequence). Trimming left V 2 bases short and J 1 base short, with 13 bases between. The CDR3 has 16 amino acids.

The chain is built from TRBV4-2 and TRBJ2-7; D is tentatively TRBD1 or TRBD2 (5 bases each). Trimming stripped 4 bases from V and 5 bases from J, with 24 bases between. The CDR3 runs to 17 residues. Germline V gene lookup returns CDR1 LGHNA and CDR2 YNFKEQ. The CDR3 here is CASSRTPPGPAENEQYF. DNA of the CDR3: TGTGCCAGCAGCCGCACCCCTCCGGGACCCGCAGAGAACGAGCAGTACTTC.

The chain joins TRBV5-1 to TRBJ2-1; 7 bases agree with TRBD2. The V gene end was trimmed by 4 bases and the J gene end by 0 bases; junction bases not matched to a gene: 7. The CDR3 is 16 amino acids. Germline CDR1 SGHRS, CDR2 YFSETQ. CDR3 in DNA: TGCGCCAGCAGCGCCCGGGGGGTGAGCTCCTACAATGAGCAGTTCTTC. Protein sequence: CASSARGVSSYNEQFF. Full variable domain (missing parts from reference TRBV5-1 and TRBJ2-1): KAGVTQTPRYLIKTRGQQVTLSCSPISGHRSVSWYQQTPGQGLQFLFEYFSETQRNKGNFPGRFSGRQFSNSRSEMNVSTLELGDSALYLCASSARGVSSYNEQFFGPGTRLTVL.

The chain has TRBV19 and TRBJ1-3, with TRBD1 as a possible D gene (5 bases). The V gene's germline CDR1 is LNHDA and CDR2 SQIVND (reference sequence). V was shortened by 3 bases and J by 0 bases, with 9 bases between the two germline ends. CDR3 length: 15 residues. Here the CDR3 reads CASSIDSNSGNTIYF. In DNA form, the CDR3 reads TGTGCCAGTAGTATCGACAGCAACTCTGGAAACACCATATATTTT. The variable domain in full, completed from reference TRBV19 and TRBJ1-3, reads DGGITQSPKYLFRKEGQNVTLSCEQNLNHDAMYWYRQDPGQGLRLIYYSQIVNDFQKGDIAEGYSVSREKKESFPLTVTSAQKNPTAFYLCASSIDSNSGNTIYFGEGSWLTVV.

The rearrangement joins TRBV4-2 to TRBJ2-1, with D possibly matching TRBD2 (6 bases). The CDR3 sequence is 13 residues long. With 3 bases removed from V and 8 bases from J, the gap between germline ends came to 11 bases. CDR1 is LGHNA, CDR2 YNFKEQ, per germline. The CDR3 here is CASSHPKRDEQFF. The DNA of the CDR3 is TGTGCCAGCAGCCACCCAAAGCGGGATGAGCAGTTCTTC.

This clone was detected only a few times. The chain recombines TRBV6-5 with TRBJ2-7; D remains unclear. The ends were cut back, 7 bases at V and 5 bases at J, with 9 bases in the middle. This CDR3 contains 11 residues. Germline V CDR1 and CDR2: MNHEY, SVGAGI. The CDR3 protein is CASKGEDEQYF. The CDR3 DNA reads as TGTGCCAGCAAGGGTGAGGACGAGCAGTACTTC.

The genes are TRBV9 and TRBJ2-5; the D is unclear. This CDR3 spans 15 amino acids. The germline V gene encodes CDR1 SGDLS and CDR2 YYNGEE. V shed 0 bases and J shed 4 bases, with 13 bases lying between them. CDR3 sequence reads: CASSVGWAGGETQYF. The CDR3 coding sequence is TGTGCCAGCAGCGTAGGGTGGGCCGGCGGAGAGACCCAGTACTTC. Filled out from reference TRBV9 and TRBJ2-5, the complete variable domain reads DSGVTQTPKHLITATGQRVTLRCSPRSGDLSVYWYQQSLDQGLQFLIQYYNGEERAKGNILERFSAQQFPDLHSELNLSSLELGDSALYFCASSVGWAGGETQYFGPGTRLLVL.

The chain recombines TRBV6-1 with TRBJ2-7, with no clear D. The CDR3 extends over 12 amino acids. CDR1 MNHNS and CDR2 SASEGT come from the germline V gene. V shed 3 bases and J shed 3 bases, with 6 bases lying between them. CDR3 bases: TGTGCCAGCAGTGACACCTACTACGAGCAGTACGTC. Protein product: CASSDTYYEQYV.

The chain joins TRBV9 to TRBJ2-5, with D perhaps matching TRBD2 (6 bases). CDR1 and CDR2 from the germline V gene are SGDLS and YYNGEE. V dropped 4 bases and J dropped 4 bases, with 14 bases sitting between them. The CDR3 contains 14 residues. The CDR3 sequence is CASSLYGGGETQYF. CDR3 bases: TGTGCCAGCAGCCTATACGGGGGAGGAGAGACCCAGTACTTC.

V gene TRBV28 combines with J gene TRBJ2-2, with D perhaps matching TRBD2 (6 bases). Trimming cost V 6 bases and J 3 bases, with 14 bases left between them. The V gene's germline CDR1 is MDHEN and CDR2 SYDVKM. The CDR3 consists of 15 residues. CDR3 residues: CASRQAGGYTGELFF. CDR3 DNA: TGTGCCAGCAGACAAGCCGGGGGATACACCGGGGAGCTGTTTTTT.

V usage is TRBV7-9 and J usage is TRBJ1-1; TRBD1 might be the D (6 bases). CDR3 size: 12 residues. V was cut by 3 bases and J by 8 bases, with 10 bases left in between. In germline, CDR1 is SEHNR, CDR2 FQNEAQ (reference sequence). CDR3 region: CASSFWGGEAFF. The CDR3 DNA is TGTGCCAGCAGCTTTTGGGGGGGCGAAGCTTTCTTT.

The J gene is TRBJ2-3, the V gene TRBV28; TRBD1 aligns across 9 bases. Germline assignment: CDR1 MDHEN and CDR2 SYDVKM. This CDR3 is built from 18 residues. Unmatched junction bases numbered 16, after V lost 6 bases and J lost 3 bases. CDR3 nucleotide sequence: TGTGCCAGCAGATCACCGGGACAGGGCAGCGCGTTTACAGATACGCAGTATTTT. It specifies CASRSPGQGSAFTDTQYF.

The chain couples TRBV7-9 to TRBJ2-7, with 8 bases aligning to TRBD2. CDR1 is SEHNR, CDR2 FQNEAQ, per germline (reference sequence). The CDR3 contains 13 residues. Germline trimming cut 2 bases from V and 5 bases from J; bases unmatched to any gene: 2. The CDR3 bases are TGTGCCAGCAGCTTAAGCGGGAGTGACGAGCAGTACGTC. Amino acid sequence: CASSLSGSDEQYV.

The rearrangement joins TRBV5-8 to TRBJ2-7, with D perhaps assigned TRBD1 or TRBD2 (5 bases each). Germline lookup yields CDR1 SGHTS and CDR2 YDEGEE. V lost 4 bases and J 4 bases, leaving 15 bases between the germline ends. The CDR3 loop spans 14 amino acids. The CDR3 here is CASSRPGPSYEQYV. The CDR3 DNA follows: TGTGCCAGCAGCAGGCCGGGACCTTCATACGAGCAGTACGTC.

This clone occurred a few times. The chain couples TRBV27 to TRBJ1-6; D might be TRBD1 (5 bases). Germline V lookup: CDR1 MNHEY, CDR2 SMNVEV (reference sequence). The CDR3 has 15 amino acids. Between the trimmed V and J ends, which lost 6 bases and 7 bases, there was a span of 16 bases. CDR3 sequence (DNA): TGTGCCAGCAGCTCTACCGGGACTAAGAATTCACCCCTCCACTTT. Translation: CASSSTGTKNSPLHF.

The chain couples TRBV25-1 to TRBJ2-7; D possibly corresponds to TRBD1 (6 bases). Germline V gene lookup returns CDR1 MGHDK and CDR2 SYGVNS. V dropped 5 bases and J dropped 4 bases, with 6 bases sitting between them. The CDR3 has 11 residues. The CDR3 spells CASSTGYEQYV. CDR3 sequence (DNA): TGTGCCAGCAGTACAGGGTACGAGCAGTACGTC.

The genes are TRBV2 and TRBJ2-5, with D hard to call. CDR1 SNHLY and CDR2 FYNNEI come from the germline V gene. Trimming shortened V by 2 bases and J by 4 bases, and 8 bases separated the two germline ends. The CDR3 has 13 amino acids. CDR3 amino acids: CASSEFSRETQYF. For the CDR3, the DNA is TGTGCCAGCAGTGAATTCTCCCGAGAGACCCAGTACTTC.

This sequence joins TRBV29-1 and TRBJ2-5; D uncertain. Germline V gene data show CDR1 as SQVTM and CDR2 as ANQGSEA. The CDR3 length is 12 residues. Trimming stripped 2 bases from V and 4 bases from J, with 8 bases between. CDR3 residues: CSVELRRETQYF. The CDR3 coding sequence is TGCAGCGTTGAACTGCGGCGAGAGACCCAGTACTTC. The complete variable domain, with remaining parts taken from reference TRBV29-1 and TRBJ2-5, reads SAVISQKPSRDICQRGTSLTIQCQVDSQVTMMFWYRQQPGQSLTLIATANQGSEATYESGFVIDKFPISRPNLTFSTLTVSNMSPEDSSIYLCSVELRRETQYFGPGTRLLVL.

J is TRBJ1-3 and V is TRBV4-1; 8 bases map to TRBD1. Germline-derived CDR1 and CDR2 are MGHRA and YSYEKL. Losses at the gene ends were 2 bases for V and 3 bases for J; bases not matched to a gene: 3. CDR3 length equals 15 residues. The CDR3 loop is CASSQPDRDGNTIYF. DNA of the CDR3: TGCGCCAGCAGCCAACCGGACAGGGATGGAAACACCATATATTTT.

As DNA, the CDR3 is TGTGCTAGTGGCCGCAATCTAGGGGAGACCCAGTACTTC. Protein: CASGRNLGETQYF. This chain uses TRBV12-5 with TRBJ2-5; D is unresolved. The CDR3 has 13 amino acids. Germline-derived CDR1 and CDR2 are LGHNT and FRNRAP. V was pared by 6 bases and J by 5 bases, with 13 bases between.

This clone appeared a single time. The CDR3 nucleotides read TGTGCCAGCAGCCCCGGAGGGGCGGCGGGGGGGCATGAGCAGTACTTC. Protein product: CASSPGGAAGGHEQYF. The chain has TRBV11-3 and TRBJ2-7; 9 bases agree with TRBD2. This CDR3 has 16 amino acids. The V gene end was trimmed by 5 bases and the J gene end by 7 bases; junction bases not matched to a gene: 15. Germline assignment: CDR1 SGHNT and CDR2 YENEEA. Together with reference TRBV11-3 and TRBJ2-7, the CDR3 gives the full variable domain: EAGVVQSPRYKIIEKKQPVAFWCNPISGHNTLYWYLQNLGQGPELLIRYENEEAVDDSQLPKDRFSAERLKGVDSTLKIQPAELGDSAVYLCASSPGGAAGGHEQYFGPGTRLTVT.

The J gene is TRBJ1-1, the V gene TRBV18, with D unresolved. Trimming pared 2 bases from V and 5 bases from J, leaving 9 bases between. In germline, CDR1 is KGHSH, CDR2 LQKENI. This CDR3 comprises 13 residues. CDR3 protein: CASSPEEWTEAFF. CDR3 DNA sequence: TGTGCCAGCTCACCAGAGGAGTGGACTGAAGCTTTCTTT.

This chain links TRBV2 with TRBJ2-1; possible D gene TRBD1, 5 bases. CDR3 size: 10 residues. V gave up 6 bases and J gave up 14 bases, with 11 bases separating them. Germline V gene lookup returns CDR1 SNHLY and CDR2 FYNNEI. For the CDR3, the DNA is TGTGCCAGCAGGGGTAAAGGGGAGTTCTTC. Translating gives CASRGKGEFF.

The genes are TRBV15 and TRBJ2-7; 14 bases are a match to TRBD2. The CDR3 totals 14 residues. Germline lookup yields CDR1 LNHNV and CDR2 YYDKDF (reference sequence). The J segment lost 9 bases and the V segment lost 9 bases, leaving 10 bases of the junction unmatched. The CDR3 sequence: CATPATSGRAGQYV. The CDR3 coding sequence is TGTGCCACTCCGGCGACTAGCGGGAGGGCTGGGCAGTACGTC.

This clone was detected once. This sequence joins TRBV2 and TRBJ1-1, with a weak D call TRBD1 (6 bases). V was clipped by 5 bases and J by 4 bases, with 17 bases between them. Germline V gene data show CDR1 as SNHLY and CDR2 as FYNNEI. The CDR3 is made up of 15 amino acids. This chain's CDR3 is CASSSQTGIPTEAFF. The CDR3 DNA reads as TGTGCCAGCAGTAGCCAAACAGGGATCCCCACTGAAGCTTTCTTT. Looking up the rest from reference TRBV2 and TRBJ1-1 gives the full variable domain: EPEVTQTPSHQVTQMGQEVILRCVPISNHLYFYWYRQILGQKVEFLVSFYNNEISEKSEIFDDQFSVERPDGSNFTLKIRSTKLEDSAMYFCASSSQTGIPTEAFFGQGTRLTVV.

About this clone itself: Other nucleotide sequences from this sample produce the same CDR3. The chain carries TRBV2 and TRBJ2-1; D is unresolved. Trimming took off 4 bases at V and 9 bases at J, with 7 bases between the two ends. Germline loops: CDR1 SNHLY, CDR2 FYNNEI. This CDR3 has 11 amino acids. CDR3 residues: CASSVLGEQFF. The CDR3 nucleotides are TGTGCCAGCAGTGTGTTGGGTGAGCAGTTCTTC.

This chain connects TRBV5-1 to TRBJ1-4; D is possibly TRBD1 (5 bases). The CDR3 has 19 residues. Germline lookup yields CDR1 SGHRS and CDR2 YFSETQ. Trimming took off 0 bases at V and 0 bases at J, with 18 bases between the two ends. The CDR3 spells CASSLGQGPFLATNEKLFF. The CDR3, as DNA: TGCGCCAGCAGCTTGGGCCAGGGACCCTTTCTTGCAACTAATGAAAAACTGTTTTTT.

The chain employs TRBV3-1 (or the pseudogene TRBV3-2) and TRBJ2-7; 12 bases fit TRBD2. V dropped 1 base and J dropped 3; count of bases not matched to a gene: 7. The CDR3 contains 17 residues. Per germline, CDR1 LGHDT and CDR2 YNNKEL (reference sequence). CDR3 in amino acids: CASSQGLAGARRYEQYF. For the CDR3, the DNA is TGTGCCAGCAGCCAAGGACTAGCGGGGGCTCGCCGCTACGAGCAGTACTTC.